These 18 T cell receptor beta chains came from one sample sequenced in a study of T cells in Graves' hyperthyroidism and ophthalmopathy. It was RNA transcripts that yielded the amplified TCR beta CDR3 regions. Carried out on the TCR CDR3, a first-round RT-PCR used the HTBI primer set. In TCRdb, the multiplex PCR reads were re-called with MiXCR into one record per CDR3 protein. The table includes 300,000 to 450,000 distinct CDR3 sequences, roughly 20% detected once. Sample: blood. Source of these receptors: a woman in her forties with Graves' ophthalmopathy.

This clonotype was seen repeatedly, ten times or more. V usage is TRBV27 and J usage is TRBJ2-7, with D possibly being TRBD2 (6 bases). V was clipped by 4 bases and J by 8 bases, with 24 bases between them. Germline assignment: CDR1 MNHEY and CDR2 SMNVEV (reference sequence). The CDR3 runs to 16 residues. The DNA of the CDR3 is TGTGCCAGCAGTTCTGCGACTAGTTCCTTTCGTAGTCAGCAGTACTTC. This gives the protein CASSSATSSFRSQQYF.

This sequence joins TRBV11-2 and TRBJ1-1; the D is unclear. Germline lookup yields CDR1 SGHAT and CDR2 FQNNGV. The CDR3 has 15 amino acids. Trimming removed 2 bases at V and 0 bases at J, with 10 bases between. Written as DNA, the CDR3 is TGTGCCAGCAGCTTAAAGCGGGTTGTGAACACTGAAGCTTTCTTT. This encodes CASSLKRVVNTEAFF.

This clonotype was seen a single time. The chain is built from TRBV10-3 and TRBJ1-3; D may be TRBD1 (6 bases). CDR3 length: 16 amino acids. Germline CDR1 reads ENHRY; CDR2 reads SYGVKD. The ends were cut back, 0 bases at V and 3 bases at J, with 12 bases in the middle. The CDR3 DNA follows: TGTGCCATCAGTGAGTCCCGGACAGTATTTGGAAACACCATATATTTT. This translates into CAISESRTVFGNTIYF.

This clonotype was observed many times. The rearrangement uses TRBV27 and TRBJ2-7; D unresolved. Germline-derived CDR1 and CDR2 are MNHEY and SMNVEV (reference sequence). This CDR3 has 12 residues. V was shortened by 7 bases and J by 3 bases, with 10 bases between the two germline ends. Written as DNA, the CDR3 is TGTGCCAGCACACATAGGAGCTACGAGCAGTACTTC. Translated, it gives CASTHRSYEQYF.

This clonotype was counted many times. CDR3 nucleotides: TGCAGTGCTAGGTCGGCTGGATTAGGGGGCTCTGGGGCCAACGTCCTGACTTTC. It specifies CSARSAGLGGSGANVLTF. V is TRBV20-1 and J is TRBJ2-6, with a weak D call TRBD1 (6 bases). CDR3 length: 18 amino acids. Between the trimmed V and J ends, which lost 3 bases and 0 bases, there was a span of 18 bases. Germline V CDR1 and CDR2: DFQATT, SNEGSKA (reference sequence).

This clonotype was counted many times. The chain employs TRBV29-1 and TRBJ1-3; tentative D call: TRBD1 (5 bases). V dropped 4 bases and J dropped 3 bases, with 16 bases sitting between them. CDR3 length equals 15 residues. Germline values: CDR1 SQVTM, CDR2 ANQGSEA. The CDR3 is CSVVVGGKDGNTIYF. Written as DNA, the CDR3 is TGCAGCGTTGTCGTGGGGGGGAAAGATGGAAACACCATATATTTT.

This clonotype was recorded many times. The J gene is TRBJ2-5, the V gene TRBV12-3 or TRBV12-4; 8 nucleotides line up with TRBD1. Trimming cost V 3 bases and J 5 bases; bases outside gene matches: 8. This CDR3 has 15 residues. The CDR3 is CASSFATGESETQYF. As DNA, the CDR3 is TGTGCCAGCAGTTTCGCGACAGGGGAATCGGAGACCCAGTACTTC.

This clonotype was detected many times. The chain recombines TRBV12-3 or TRBV12-4 with TRBJ1-5, with 7 bases identical to TRBD1. The length of the CDR3 is 15 residues. Trimming at V came to 8 bases and at J to 2 bases, leaving 9 bases not matched to a gene. The DNA for the CDR3 is TGTGCCAGCGCAGTAGCGCAGGGGGGCAATCAGCCCCAGCATTTT. It codes for CASAVAQGGNQPQHF.

In this sample, this clonotype turned up many times. The V gene is TRBV4-2, the J gene TRBJ2-2; D may be TRBD2 (6 bases). The V gene lost 3 bases and the J gene lost 2 bases, with 16 bases spanning the gap. This CDR3 contains 17 residues. Germline V gene data show CDR1 as LGHNA and CDR2 as YNFKEQ. The CDR3 DNA follows: TGTGCCAGCAGCCACAGGGCGGATAGCGGCAACACCGGGGAGCTGTTTTTT. This gives the protein CASSHRADSGNTGELFF.

This clonotype was observed at least ten times. V is TRBV27 and J is TRBJ2-7, with 9 bases fitting TRBD2. The CDR3 totals 14 residues. V lost 5 bases, J lost 4 bases, and 6 bases stayed unmatched. From germline, CDR1 is MNHEY and CDR2 SMNVEV (reference sequence). For the CDR3, the DNA is TGTGCCAGCAGTGTGACTAGCGGAGGTTACGAGCAGTACTTC. Translated: CASSVTSGGYEQYF.

This clonotype occurred many times. The rearrangement links TRBV19 to TRBJ1-1; 7 nucleotides agree with TRBD1. The J segment lost 2 bases and the V segment lost 7 bases, leaving 7 bases of the junction unmatched. Germline V gene lookup returns CDR1 LNHDA and CDR2 SQIVND (reference sequence). The CDR3 is 14 residues long. The CDR3 bases are TGTGCCAGTACCTCGGGACAGCCAAACACTGAAGCTTTCTTT. Encoded protein: CASTSGQPNTEAFF.

This clonotype was detected ten times or more. The J gene is TRBJ1-1, the V gene TRBV2; 7 bases are a match to TRBD1. The CDR3 is 15 residues long. V shed 2 bases, J shed 4 bases, and the junction held 7 bases outside the gene matches. Germline CDR1 and CDR2: SNHLY and FYNNEI. The CDR3 nucleotides are TGTGCCAGCAGTGAAATGCCAGGGGGAGCCACTGAAGCTTTCTTT. It is translated as CASSEMPGGATEAFF. The full variable domain, with the rest looked up from reference TRBV2 and TRBJ1-1, is EPEVTQTPSHQVTQMGQEVILRCVPISNHLYFYWYRQILGQKVEFLVSFYNNEISEKSEIFDDQFSVERPDGSNFTLKIRSTKLEDSAMYFCASSEMPGGATEAFFGQGTRLTVV.

This clonotype was observed at least ten times. The CDR3 region has the DNA TGTGCCAGCGGGGTCGGGACAGTTGCTTTCTTT. It codes for CASGVGTVAFF. The chain carries TRBV28 and TRBJ1-1; TRBD1 agrees at 7 bases. The V segment lost 8 bases and the J segment 11 bases; nucleotides outside the gene matches: 8. This CDR3 has 11 residues. Germline V gene data show CDR1 as MDHEN and CDR2 as SYDVKM.

This clonotype showed up many times. This rearrangement joins TRBV12-3 or TRBV12-4 to TRBJ1-5; the D gene is possibly TRBD1 (5 bases). V was shortened by 3 bases and J by 6 bases, with 15 bases between the two germline ends. The CDR3 length is 15 residues. The DNA of the CDR3 is TGTGCCAGCAGTTTCCAGGGAAGTATGGTTCAGCCCCAGCATTTT. It translates to CASSFQGSMVQPQHF.

Many counts were recorded for this clonotype. The chain is built from TRBV30 and TRBJ2-2; no clear D. Per the germline V gene, CDR1 is GTSNPN and CDR2 is SVGIG (reference sequence). The CDR3 contains 12 residues. V was cut by 0 bases and J by 4 bases, with 3 bases left in between. CDR3 DNA sequence: TGTGCCTGGAGTGTCCGCACCGGGGAGCTGTTTTTT. This sequence encodes CAWSVRTGELFF.

In its sample, this clonotype was seen many times. The chain couples TRBV6-1 to TRBJ2-5; 9 positions match TRBD1. This CDR3 has 15 residues. With V trimmed by 6 bases and J by 4 bases, 9 bases remained unmatched. The germline gives CDR1 MNHNS, CDR2 SASEGT. The CDR3 loop reads CASRRDRVYGETQYF. In nucleotides, the CDR3 is TGTGCCAGCAGAAGGGACAGGGTTTATGGAGAGACCCAGTACTTC.

This clonotype came up a few times. The rearrangement links TRBV6-2 or TRBV6-3 to TRBJ2-7; D is uncertain. Trimming removed 4 bases at V and 6 bases at J, with 19 bases between. CDR1 MNHEY and CDR2 SVGEGT come from the germline V gene. The CDR3 is made up of 15 amino acids. In DNA, the CDR3 is TGTGCCAGCAGTTCAGAGACGGGTAAATTCAGCGAGCAGTACTTC. It specifies CASSSETGKFSEQYF.

This clonotype was counted ten times or more. V gene TRBV12-3 or TRBV12-4 combines with J gene TRBJ1-2; D is unclear. Trimming left V 3 bases short and J 8 bases short, with 4 bases between. The CDR3 consists of 10 residues. As DNA, the CDR3 is TGTGCCAGCAGTTTCCGCGGCTACACCTTC. Translating it yields CASSFRGYTF.